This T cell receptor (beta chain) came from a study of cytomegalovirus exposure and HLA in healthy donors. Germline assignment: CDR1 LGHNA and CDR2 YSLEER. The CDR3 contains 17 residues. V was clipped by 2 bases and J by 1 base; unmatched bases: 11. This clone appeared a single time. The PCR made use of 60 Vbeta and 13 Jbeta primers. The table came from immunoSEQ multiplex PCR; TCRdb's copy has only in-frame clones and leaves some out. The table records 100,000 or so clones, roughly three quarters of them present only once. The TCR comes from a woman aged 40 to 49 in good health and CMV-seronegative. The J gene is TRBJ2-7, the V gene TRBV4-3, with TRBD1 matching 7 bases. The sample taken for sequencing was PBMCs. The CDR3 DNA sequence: TGCGCCAGCAGCCAACCCAAAGCTGACAGGGCGTCCTACGAGCAGTACTTC. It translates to CASSQPKADRASYEQYF.